The 7 T cell receptor beta chains given below trace back to one sample, sequenced in a study of cytomegalovirus exposure and HLA in healthy donors. The primer mix had 60 Vbeta and 13 Jbeta primers. Clones were read by immunoSEQ multiplex PCR, and TCRdb kept only the in-frame ones, dropping some. The sample yields fewer than 250,000 clones, roughly 83% seen once. Sequencing used PBMCs. These receptors were collected from a girl aged 10 to 17 in good health and CMV-seronegative.

V is TRBV7-2 and J is TRBJ2-1; 8 nucleotides line up with TRBD1. The CDR3 covers 16 residues. Germline CDR1 and CDR2: SGHTA and FQGNSA. Trimming at V came to 3 bases and at J to 6 bases, leaving 10 bases not matched to a gene. The CDR3 bases are TGTGCCAGCAGCTTGTACAGGGGGAACGTTGGCAATGAGCAGTTCTTC. Translation: CASSLYRGNVGNEQFF.

The DNA of the CDR3 is TGTGCCAGTAGTATGGGACAGACAGATACGCAGTATTTT. As protein: CASSMGQTDTQYF. The chain uses TRBV19 and TRBJ2-3; 7 positions agree with TRBD1. Germline V gene lookup returns CDR1 LNHDA and CDR2 SQIVND (reference sequence). This CDR3 is 13 amino acids long. V gave up 3 bases and J gave up 3 bases; unmatched junction bases: 0.

This rearrangement joins TRBV28 to TRBJ1-5; 7 bases align to TRBD1. The CDR3 length is 16 residues. In germline, CDR1 is MDHEN, CDR2 SYDVKM. V lost 5 bases and J lost 3; bases outside the gene matches: 10. Written as DNA, the CDR3 is TGTGCCAGCAGTCTGACGAGGGGGCCGCTCAATCAGCCCCAGCATTTT. This codes for CASSLTRGPLNQPQHF.

The chain carries TRBV28 and TRBJ2-7, with 9 bases fitting TRBD1. The V segment lost 6 bases and the J segment 5 bases; nucleotides outside the gene matches: 11. The CDR3 totals 15 residues. Germline V CDR1 and CDR2: MDHEN, SYDVKM. Here the CDR3 DNA reads TGTGCCAGCAGCTCCATTGGGACAGGGTCTGACGAGCAGTACTTC. This sequence encodes CASSSIGTGSDEQYF. The full variable domain, completed using reference TRBV28 and TRBJ2-7, is DVKVTQSSRYLVKRTGEKVFLECVQDMDHENMFWYRQDPGLGLRLIYFSYDVKMKEKGDIPEGYSVSREKKERFSLILESASTNQTSMYLCASSSIGTGSDEQYFGPGTRLTVT.

The rearrangement links TRBV28 to TRBJ1-1, with D possibly TRBD1 on 5 matching bases. Germline lookup yields CDR1 MDHEN and CDR2 SYDVKM. The ends were cut back, 5 bases at V and 4 bases at J, with 14 bases in the middle. The CDR3 totals 14 residues. CDR3 sequence: CASSPGARVTEAFF. In DNA form, the CDR3 reads TGTGCCAGCAGTCCGGGCGCCAGGGTCACTGAAGCTTTCTTT.

The rearrangement joins TRBV29-1 to TRBJ1-2; D ambiguous. CDR3 length equals 11 residues. V lost 7 bases to trimming and J lost 0 bases, with 6 bases between them. Germline V gene data show CDR1 as SQVTM and CDR2 as ANQGSEA. The CDR3: CSGNTNYGYTF. CDR3 DNA sequence: TGCAGCGGTAACACTAACTATGGCTACACCTTC.

This chain connects TRBV6-5 to TRBJ1-2; possibly TRBD1 for D (6 bases). The germline V gene has CDR1 MNHEY and CDR2 SVGAGI. This CDR3 is 11 amino acids long. With 8 bases removed from V and 5 bases from J, the gap between germline ends came to 9 bases. CDR3 residues: CASGQGYGYTF. The CDR3 DNA is TGTGCCAGCGGGCAGGGGTATGGCTACACCTTC.